Following are 26 T cell receptor beta chains from one sample sequenced in a study of cytomegalovirus exposure and HLA in healthy donors. PCR was performed using 60 Vbeta and 13 Jbeta primers. Assay used: immunoSEQ multiplex PCR; TCRdb lists only in-frame clones, some missing. The table has over 150,000 clones, roughly 77% seen once. The specimen was PBMCs. Receptor source: a man between 50 and 59 years old in good health and CMV-seropositive.

The chain recombines TRBV7-9 with TRBJ2-3; 8 bases fit TRBD1. This CDR3 is built from 17 residues. Per germline, CDR1 SEHNR and CDR2 FQNEAQ (reference sequence). Trimming at V came to 6 bases and at J to 4 bases, leaving 15 bases not matched to a gene. CDR3 nucleotides: TGTGCCAGCAGAATCCGACAGGGGAGGTCCGGAGCAGATACGCAGTATTTT. Translated: CASRIRQGRSGADTQYF.

The V gene is TRBV6-5, the J gene TRBJ1-2; the D gene is possibly TRBD1 (6 bases). V lost 0 bases and J lost 3, with 11 bases in between. This CDR3 has 15 residues. Germline V gene lookup returns CDR1 MNHEY and CDR2 SVGAGI. The CDR3 DNA reads as TGTGCCAGCAGTTACTCCACCGGGACACACTATGGCTACACCTTC. It yields the protein CASSYSTGTHYGYTF.

The chain uses TRBV19 and TRBJ1-1; TRBD1 agrees at 7 bases. This CDR3 region has 15 residues. Germline assignment: CDR1 LNHDA and CDR2 SQIVND (reference sequence). Trimming cost V 2 bases and J 4 bases; bases outside gene matches: 7. CDR3 DNA: TGTGCCAGTAGTATATCCCCACAGGGGCCCACTGAAGCTTTCTTT. It translates to CASSISPQGPTEAFF.

The chain is built from TRBV5-1 and TRBJ2-2, with D possibly being TRBD1 (5 bases). This CDR3 has 15 residues. V dropped 2 bases and J dropped 1 base, with 9 bases sitting between them. Germline V CDR1 and CDR2: SGHRS, YFSETQ. The CDR3 nucleotides read TGCGCCAGCAGCTTCGGAACAGGGAACACCGGGGAGCTGTTTTTT. Encoded protein: CASSFGTGNTGELFF.

Worth noting for this clone: Other nucleotide sequences in the sample specify the same CDR3. This rearrangement joins TRBV18 to TRBJ2-7; 8 bases are shared with TRBD1. The germline V gene has CDR1 KGHSH and CDR2 LQKENI. V was clipped by 3 bases and J by 0 bases; unmatched bases: 4. The CDR3 length is 15 residues. The CDR3 sequence: CASSPGTGGSYEQYF. The CDR3 DNA reads TGTGCCAGCTCACCTGGAACAGGGGGCTCCTACGAGCAGTACTTC.

The chain recombines TRBV2 with TRBJ1-2, with TRBD1 as a possible D gene (6 bases). This CDR3 has 14 residues. V lost 4 bases and J lost 8, with 17 bases in between. The germline gives CDR1 SNHLY, CDR2 FYNNEI. The CDR3 DNA reads TGTGCCAGCAGTGTAGGGCTCAGGGGAGAAGGCTACACCTTC. Its protein is CASSVGLRGEGYTF.

The chain combines TRBV4-3 with TRBJ2-2; 11 nucleotides align to TRBD1. Germline V gene data show CDR1 as LGHNA and CDR2 as YSLEER. The CDR3 totals 20 residues. V trimming: 1 base; J trimming: 1 base; junction bases outside the gene matches: 11. The CDR3 loop is CASSQGPDRGPERNTGELFF. CDR3 in DNA: TGCGCCAGCAGCCAAGGCCCGGACAGGGGGCCAGAGAGGAACACCGGGGAGCTGTTTTTT.

There are a few counts of this clone. DNA of the CDR3: TGTGCCAGCAGCGTAGCCGACAGAAGGGGCGAAAAACTGTTTTTT. It translates to CASSVADRRGEKLFF. V is TRBV9 and J is TRBJ1-4, with D tentatively TRBD1 (5 bases). This CDR3 is built from 15 residues. From germline, CDR1 is SGDLS and CDR2 YYNGEE. Trimming removed 0 bases from V and 8 bases from J, with 14 bases in between.

The chain recombines TRBV5-4 with TRBJ2-5, with 8 bases fitting TRBD1. V dropped 2 bases and J dropped 4; count of bases not matched to a gene: 7. Germline CDR1 SGHNT, CDR2 YYREEE (reference sequence). The CDR3 runs to 15 residues. CDR3 region: CASSFITGGGETQYF. The CDR3 DNA is TGTGCCAGCAGCTTCATTACAGGGGGTGGAGAGACCCAGTACTTC.

This clone appeared a few times. The V gene is TRBV28, the J gene TRBJ1-2; the D is unclear. V lost 6 bases to trimming and J lost 5 bases, with 7 bases between them. Germline CDR1 reads MDHEN; CDR2 reads SYDVKM. The CDR3 is 11 residues long. The chain's CDR3 is CASSLTYGYTF. The DNA for the CDR3 is TGTGCCAGCAGCCTTACTTATGGCTACACCTTC.

This clone was seen once. The V gene is TRBV5-4, the J gene TRBJ1-2, with a tentative D call TRBD1 (6 bases). V lost 0 bases, J lost 8 bases, and 11 bases lay in between. The CDR3 covers 13 residues. Germline V lookup: CDR1 SGHNT, CDR2 YYREEE (reference sequence). The CDR3: CASSLVGQLGYTF. The CDR3 DNA follows: TGTGCCAGCAGCTTGGTTGGACAGCTCGGCTACACCTTC.

J is TRBJ1-1 and V is TRBV2; D ambiguous. This CDR3 spans 13 amino acids. CDR1 is SNHLY, CDR2 FYNNEI, per germline. Deletions cut 7 bases from V and 4 bases from J, with 13 bases between. The CDR3: CASKGARGTEAFF. In DNA, the CDR3 is TGTGCCAGCAAAGGAGCTCGGGGCACTGAAGCTTTCTTT.

The CDR3, as DNA: TGTGCCAGCAGCCCGACTACCTCCTACAATGAGCAGTTCTTC. This gives the protein CASSPTTSYNEQFF. The rearrangement joins TRBV4-2 to TRBJ2-1; maybe TRBD2 (5 bases). Germline V gene data show CDR1 as LGHNA and CDR2 as YNFKEQ. Trimming stripped 4 bases from V and 0 bases from J, with 7 bases between. The CDR3 contains 14 residues.

The genes are TRBV7-2 and TRBJ2-7; 9 bases are a match to TRBD2. The CDR3 is 16 residues long. V lost 5 bases and J lost 2; bases outside the gene matches: 10. Germline-derived CDR1 and CDR2 are SGHTA and FQGNSA. The CDR3 bases are TGTGCCAGCAGCCTCTTAGCGGGGGTTCCCACCTACGAGCAGTACTTC. Amino acids: CASSLLAGVPTYEQYF.

The chain carries TRBV4-3 and TRBJ2-7, with D possibly matching TRBD2 (5 bases). V gave up 3 bases and J gave up 6 bases, with 12 bases separating them. CDR1 is LGHNA, CDR2 YSLEER, per germline. CDR3 length: 13 residues. Written as DNA, the CDR3 is TGCGCCAGCAGCCACGCTTTCAGCGGCGAGCAGTACTTC. Its protein product is CASSHAFSGEQYF.

V gene TRBV2 combines with J gene TRBJ2-7; TRBD1 matches 11 bases. The J segment lost 5 bases and the V segment lost 9 bases, leaving 6 bases of the junction unmatched. The CDR3 covers 13 residues. Looked up from germline, CDR1 is SNHLY and CDR2 is FYNNEI. In DNA, the CDR3 is TGTGCCAGTTTAGGACAGGGGGCCGACGAGCAGTACTTC. It codes for CASLGQGADEQYF.

The chain recombines TRBV2 with TRBJ1-5; TRBD1 is a possible D gene (5 bases). CDR1 SNHLY and CDR2 FYNNEI come from the germline V gene. The V end was cut by 1 base, the J end by 7 bases, with 11 bases between. The CDR3 is made up of 14 amino acids. The CDR3 reads CASSEVGLGQPQHF. CDR3 sequence (DNA): TGTGCCAGCAGTGAAGTGGGGCTAGGGCAGCCCCAGCATTTT.

The rearrangement uses TRBV28 and TRBJ2-5; TRBD1 is a possible D gene (6 bases). The CDR3 spans 14 residues. Germline V gives CDR1 MDHEN, CDR2 SYDVKM. The V end lost 4 bases, the J end lost 2 bases, and 11 bases lay between the germline ends. CDR3 coding DNA: TGTGCCAGCAGTTATTCCGGGACACAAGAGACCCAGTACTTC. Its protein is CASSYSGTQETQYF. Looking up the rest from reference TRBV28 and TRBJ2-5 gives the full variable domain: DVKVTQSSRYLVKRTGEKVFLECVQDMDHENMFWYRQDPGLGLRLIYFSYDVKMKEKGDIPEGYSVSREKKERFSLILESASTNQTSMYLCASSYSGTQETQYFGPGTRLLVL.

This sequence joins TRBV5-1 and TRBJ2-3; D not resolved. Germline assignment: CDR1 SGHRS and CDR2 YFSETQ. The CDR3 extends over 12 amino acids. Trimming took 2 bases from V and 2 from J, leaving 3 bases between them. In nucleotides, the CDR3 is TGCGCCAGCAGCTTCCTCACAGATACGCAGTATTTT. Amino acids: CASSFLTDTQYF.

The chain carries TRBV19 and TRBJ2-1, with 8 bases aligning to TRBD1. The CDR3 spans 13 residues. From germline, CDR1 is LNHDA and CDR2 SQIVND (reference sequence). V dropped 3 bases and J dropped 7; count of bases not matched to a gene: 2. CDR3 protein: CASSIYRGNEQFF. The CDR3 DNA is TGTGCCAGTAGTATCTACAGGGGGAATGAGCAGTTCTTC. The full variable domain, rest sourced from reference TRBV19 and TRBJ2-1, is DGGITQSPKYLFRKEGQNVTLSCEQNLNHDAMYWYRQDPGQGLRLIYYSQIVNDFQKGDIAEGYSVSREKKESFPLTVTSAQKNPTAFYLCASSIYRGNEQFFGPGTRLTVL.

The genes are TRBV5-8 and TRBJ1-5; D is possibly TRBD1 (6 bases). Germline values: CDR1 SGHTS, CDR2 YDEGEE. This CDR3 contains 14 residues. Between the trimmed V and J ends, which lost 0 bases and 4 bases, there was a span of 8 bases. The CDR3 coding sequence is TGTGCCAGCAGCTTGGGAACAGGGAATCAGCCCCAGCATTTT. It yields the protein CASSLGTGNQPQHF.

This sequence joins TRBV28 and TRBJ2-1; 12 bases are a match to TRBD2. The length of the CDR3 is 17 residues. CDR1 and CDR2 from the germline V gene are MDHEN and SYDVKM. J was trimmed by 0 bases and V by 4 bases; bases with no gene match: 4. The CDR3: CASSSPSGGASYNEQFF. CDR3 DNA sequence: TGTGCCAGCAGTTCACCTAGCGGGGGGGCCTCCTACAATGAGCAGTTCTTC.

V gene TRBV18 combines with J gene TRBJ1-1, with 9 bases matching TRBD1. Per germline, CDR1 KGHSH and CDR2 LQKENI. J gave up 11 bases and V 1 base, and 17 bases lay outside the gene matches. This CDR3 contains 17 residues. The DNA for the CDR3 is TGTGCCAGCTCACCACGCGGATCACAGGGGGCCGGATTAGGGGCTTTCTTT. Translated, it gives CASSPRGSQGAGLGAFF.

The V and J genes are TRBV5-6 and TRBJ2-5; 8 nucleotides match TRBD2. Germline V gene data show CDR1 as SGHDT and CDR2 as YYEEEE. CDR3 length: 14 amino acids. The trim removed 4 bases at V and 5 bases at J, leaving 7 bases unmatched. Here the CDR3 reads CASSPGGAGETQYF. DNA for the CDR3: TGTGCCAGCAGCCCCGGGGGGGCCGGGGAGACCCAGTACTTC.

Turning to this clone: An end of the junction does not agree with germline; a read error may underlie this. This chain connects TRBV6-1 to TRBJ2-2, with a tentative D call TRBD2 (5 bases). This CDR3 region has 16 residues. Germline V CDR1 and CDR2: MNHNS, SASEGT. The DNA of the CDR3 is TGTGCCAGCATTGAAACTAAACGGGGTGACACCGGGGAGCTGTTTTTT. Translating it yields CASIETKRGDTGELFF.

The chain couples TRBV6-6 to TRBJ2-7; TRBD2 matches 9 bases. Trimming took 2 bases from V and 3 from J; bases not matched to a gene: 8. In germline, CDR1 is MNHNY, CDR2 SVGAGI (reference sequence). The CDR3 has 16 residues. The CDR3 loop reads CASSYGLAGQVYEQYF. The CDR3 DNA sequence: TGTGCCAGCAGTTACGGCCTAGCGGGGCAAGTCTACGAGCAGTACTTC.